One and the same sample provided the 9 T cell receptor beta chains below, sequenced in a study of blood T cell repertoires in COVID-19. Method: immunoSEQ multiplex PCR; TCRdb's copy keeps in-frame clones and lacks some. This table holds fewer than 300,000 clones, under 90% found once. The sequenced sample was peripheral blood. The source of these receptors is a man aged 50-60 years with COVID-19, enrolled during active disease.

To note about this clone: The junction departs from germline at one end; a sequencing error may be responsible. The chain carries TRBV7-7 and TRBJ2-5; TRBD1 agrees at 7 bases. This CDR3 is built from 13 residues. Germline V gives CDR1 SSHAT, CDR2 FNYEAQ (reference sequence). The CDR3 loop reads CASSRDSQETQYF. In nucleotides, the CDR3 is TGTGCTAGCAGCCGGGACAGTCAAGAGACCCAGTACTTC.

CDR3 residues: CASSILAGGSYNEQFF. CDR3 DNA sequence: TGTGCCAGTAGTATATTGGCGGGGGGCTCCTACAATGAGCAGTTCTTC. The chain joins TRBV19 to TRBJ2-1; 8 nucleotides line up with TRBD2. V lost 2 bases and J lost 0; bases outside the gene matches: 3. The CDR3 sequence is 16 residues long. CDR1 is LNHDA and CDR2 is SQIVND in the germline V gene (reference sequence).

This rearrangement joins TRBV28 to TRBJ2-7; 7 bases agree with TRBD1. CDR3 size: 15 residues. The trim removed 3 bases at V and 3 bases at J, leaving 8 bases unmatched. Per the germline V gene, CDR1 is MDHEN and CDR2 is SYDVKM. The CDR3 reads CASSFLLQGLYEQYF. CDR3 sequence (DNA): TGTGCCAGCAGTTTTTTGCTACAGGGGCTCTACGAGCAGTACTTC.

The J gene is TRBJ2-5, the V gene TRBV7-2; D possibly corresponds to TRBD1 (6 bases). CDR1 is SGHTA, CDR2 FQGNSA, per germline. The CDR3 spans 14 residues. V was clipped by 5 bases and J by 4 bases, with 14 bases between them. The CDR3 reads CASSLTGSSETQYF. The CDR3, as DNA: TGTGCCAGCAGCCTAACAGGGAGCTCAGAGACCCAGTACTTC. The full variable domain, rest sourced from reference TRBV7-2 and TRBJ2-5, is GAGVSQSPSNKVTEKGKDVELRCDPISGHTALYWYRQSLGQGLEFLIYFQGNSAPDKSGLPSDRFSAERTGGSVSTLTIQRTQQEDSAVYLCASSLTGSSETQYFGPGTRLLVL.

This clone has a handful of counts. The chain is built from TRBV2 and TRBJ1-1; D is uncertain. The germline V gene has CDR1 SNHLY and CDR2 FYNNEI. The V and J ends lost 4 bases and 4 bases respectively, with 10 bases between them. This CDR3 spans 13 amino acids. CDR3 in amino acids: CASSVGRSTEAFF. The CDR3 coding sequence is TGTGCCAGCAGTGTAGGGAGAAGCACTGAAGCTTTCTTT.

The chain employs TRBV3-1 (or the pseudogene TRBV3-2) and TRBJ1-5, with a weak D call TRBD1 (5 bases). CDR1 is LGHDT, CDR2 YNNKEL, per germline (reference sequence). The CDR3 is 14 residues long. Trimming stripped 3 bases from V and 3 bases from J, with 9 bases between. The CDR3 nucleotides are TGTGCCAGCAGCCAGGGGCTTAACAATCAGCCCCAGCATTTT. This sequence encodes CASSQGLNNQPQHF.

J is TRBJ2-2 and V is TRBV11-3; a weak D match, TRBD2 (5 bases). Germline CDR1 SGHNT, CDR2 YENEEA. The CDR3 extends over 14 amino acids. With 5 bases removed from V and 7 bases from J, the gap between germline ends came to 14 bases. The CDR3 spells CASSPVGGGGELFF. The CDR3 region has the DNA TGTGCCAGCAGCCCCGTAGGAGGTGGCGGGGAGCTGTTTTTT.

The CDR3 DNA reads as TGTGCCATCAGTGAGTCCTACAGACAAGATTCACCCCTCCACTTT. Residues: CAISESYRQDSPLHF. This rearrangement joins TRBV10-3 to TRBJ1-6; D remains ambiguous. The CDR3 is 15 amino acids. Germline V CDR1 and CDR2: ENHRY, SYGVKD. Deletions cut 0 bases from V and 8 bases from J, with 11 bases between.

This clone was picked up a small number of times. This chain uses TRBV12-5 with TRBJ2-2; D not certain. The germline V gene has CDR1 LGHNT and CDR2 FRNRAP. Between the trimmed V and J ends, which lost 4 bases and 4 bases, there was a span of 16 bases. CDR3 length: 16 residues. CDR3 protein: CASGSPAGSLTGELFF. Written as DNA, the CDR3 is TGTGCTAGTGGTTCCCCCGCCGGGTCACTCACCGGGGAGCTGTTTTTT.